The 9 T cell receptor beta chains reported below all come from one sample, sequenced in a study of cytomegalovirus exposure and HLA in healthy donors (TCRdb year 2017). Library creation used the immunoSEQ multiplex PCR assay. For the multiplex PCR, a mixture combining 60 forward primers for TCR Vbeta segments and 13 reverse primers for TCR Jbeta segments was used. The table was pulled from immuneACCESS by TCRdb, which kept in-frame rearrangements only. Such tables lose some clones; where checked, under half of the loss comes from unresolved V genes, and the rest has no known cause. Within this sample are more than 95,000 clones, with about three quarters of them counted one time only. The top ten clonotypes cover over 10% of the sample. The sequencing sample was made of PBMCs. The receptor set was obtained from an older woman in good health and CMV-seropositive.

V gene TRBV27 combines with J gene TRBJ2-2; 7 positions match TRBD2. Unmatched junction bases numbered 7, after V lost 3 bases and J lost 0 bases. The germline V gene encodes CDR1 MNHEY and CDR2 SMNVEV (reference sequence). CDR3 length equals 17 residues. Here the CDR3 reads CASSLALAAANTGELFF. CDR3 nucleotides: TGTGCCAGCAGTTTGGCCCTAGCGGCTGCGAACACCGGGGAGCTGTTTTTT.

The V gene is TRBV11-2, the J gene TRBJ2-3; 10 positions match TRBD2. The CDR3 length is 16 residues. The ends lost 5 bases at V and 0 bases at J; junction bases unmatched: 5. Looked up from germline, CDR1 is SGHAT and CDR2 is FQNNGV. The CDR3 sequence is CASSLRLAGSTDTQYF. The CDR3 DNA reads TGTGCCAGCAGCCTTCGACTAGCGGGTAGCACAGATACGCAGTATTTT.

This clone showed up just a few times. CDR3 nucleotides: TGTGCCAGCAGCTGGGGGGGAGGCAATCAGCCCCAGCATTTT. Encoded protein: CASSWGGGNQPQHF. The chain is built from TRBV7-2 and TRBJ1-5; tentative D call: TRBD1 (5 bases). The V end was cut by 4 bases, the J end by 2 bases, with 9 bases between. This CDR3 has 14 residues. CDR1 and CDR2 from the germline V gene are SGHTA and FQGNSA.

CDR3 sequence reads: CASTPVSGVYEQYF. The CDR3 DNA sequence: TGTGCCAGCACCCCGGTTAGCGGGGTCTACGAGCAGTACTTC. The V gene is TRBV7-8, the J gene TRBJ2-7, with 8 bases identical to TRBD2. Germline values: CDR1 SGHVS, CDR2 FQNEAQ. The CDR3 totals 14 residues. V gave up 7 bases and J gave up 3 bases; unmatched junction bases: 8.

This CDR3 reads CATSRVPIEYNEQFF. DNA for the CDR3: TGTGCCACCAGCAGAGTTCCTATTGAGTACAATGAGCAGTTCTTC. J is TRBJ2-1 and V is TRBV15; no reliable D call. V was trimmed by 1 base and J by 4 bases, leaving 11 bases between them. The CDR3 spans 15 residues. Germline CDR1 LNHNV, CDR2 YYDKDF (reference sequence).

This clone appeared a few times. The V call is TRBV4-1, the J call TRBJ2-7, with TRBD2 identical over 8 bases. The V segment lost 1 base and the J segment 5 bases; nucleotides outside the gene matches: 10. The V gene's germline CDR1 is MGHRA and CDR2 YSYEKL. There are 16 residues in the CDR3. The CDR3 DNA reads as TGCGCCAGCAGCCAAGGGGCGGTAGCGGGAAAGCACGAGCAGTACTTC. Protein sequence: CASSQGAVAGKHEQYF.

The CDR3 region has the DNA TGCGCCAGCGGAGAAGGGGGCCAGGAAAAACTGTTTTTT. Translated: CASGEGGQEKLFF. The V call is TRBV5-1, the J call TRBJ1-4; 7 nucleotides agree with TRBD1. This CDR3 region has 13 residues. Germline V gene sequence: CDR1 SGHRS, CDR2 YFSETQ. After removal of 7 bases from V and 8 bases from J, the junction contained 8 bases not matched to a gene.

J is TRBJ1-6 and V is TRBV7-2; 7 positions match TRBD1. Germline V lookup: CDR1 SGHTA, CDR2 FQGNSA. The V and J ends lost 6 bases and 6 bases, in that order; junction bases with no gene match: 8. The CDR3 length is 15 residues. The DNA for the CDR3 is TGTGCCAGCAGACAGGGGCGGGGCCCTAATTCACCCCTCCACTTT. Its translation: CASRQGRGPNSPLHF.

CDR3 DNA sequence: TGTGCCAGCAGCCTAGAGAGCGGATACTCCTACGAGCAGTACTTC. Translating it yields CASSLESGYSYEQYF. V gene TRBV6-5 combines with J gene TRBJ2-7; maybe TRBD2 (5 bases). CDR3 length equals 15 residues. Trimming cost V 6 bases and J 0 bases, with 15 bases left between them. Germline loops: CDR1 MNHEY, CDR2 SVGAGI.